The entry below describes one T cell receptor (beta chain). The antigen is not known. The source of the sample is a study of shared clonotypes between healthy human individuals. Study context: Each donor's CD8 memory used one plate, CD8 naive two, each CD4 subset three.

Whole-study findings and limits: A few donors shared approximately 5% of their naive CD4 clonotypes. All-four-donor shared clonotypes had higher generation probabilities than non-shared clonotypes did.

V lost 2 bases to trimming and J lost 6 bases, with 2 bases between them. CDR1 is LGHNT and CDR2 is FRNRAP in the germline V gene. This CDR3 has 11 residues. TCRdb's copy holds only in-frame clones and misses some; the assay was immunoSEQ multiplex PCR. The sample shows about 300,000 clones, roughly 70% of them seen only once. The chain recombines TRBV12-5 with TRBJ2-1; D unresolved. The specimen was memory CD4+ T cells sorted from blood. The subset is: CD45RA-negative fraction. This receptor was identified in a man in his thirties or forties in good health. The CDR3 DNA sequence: TGTGCTAGTGGTTTGTCCAATGAGCAGTTCTTC. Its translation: CASGLSNEQFF.